One sample yielded the 4 T cell receptor beta chains listed below, sequenced in a study of shared clonotypes between healthy human individuals. Sequenced by immunoSEQ multiplex PCR; TCRdb stores in-frame clones only, minus some. The sample records about 2.2 million clones, around 93% being singletons. Naive CD8 cells were CD45RO-negative, positively selected for CCR7, excluding terminally differentiated effector memory CD45RA+ cells. Material: naive CD8+ T cells from PBMCs. Source of these receptors: a man aged 18 to 30 in good health. Some clones in this sample may be carry-over from other donors' samples.

V is TRBV28 and J is TRBJ1-4; 7 nucleotides line up with TRBD1. The CDR3 loop spans 13 amino acids. Trimming took 8 bases from V and 3 from J; bases not matched to a gene: 3. Germline values: CDR1 MDHEN, CDR2 SYDVKM. DNA for the CDR3: TGTGCCAGCTCCAGGGGGTCTAATGAAAAACTGTTTTTT. It is translated as CASSRGSNEKLFF.

The V call is TRBV29-1, the J call TRBJ2-1; no clear D gene. Deletions cut 7 bases from V and 6 bases from J, with 16 bases between. CDR3 length equals 13 residues. Germline V gene data show CDR1 as SQVTM and CDR2 as ANQGSEA. CDR3 sequence: CSGGDSSGNEQFF. In DNA, the CDR3 is TGCAGCGGCGGAGACTCTTCGGGCAATGAGCAGTTCTTC.

The J gene is TRBJ1-5, the V gene TRBV6-6; no firm D call. This CDR3 contains 14 residues. From germline, CDR1 is MNHNY and CDR2 SVGAGI (reference sequence). Trimming removed 5 bases at V and 0 bases at J, with 8 bases between. This CDR3 reads CASSTGLSNQPQHF. The CDR3, as DNA: TGTGCCAGCAGTACCGGGCTTAGCAATCAGCCCCAGCATTTT.

V gene TRBV5-5 combines with J gene TRBJ2-4; 8 positions match TRBD2. CDR3 length: 17 amino acids. Unmatched junction bases numbered 8, after V lost 1 base and J lost 2 bases. From germline, CDR1 is SGHKS and CDR2 YYEKEE (reference sequence). The CDR3 nucleotides are TGTGCCAGCAGCTTGTCCCCATCGGGAGGGCCCAAAAACATTCAGTACTTC. Translation: CASSLSPSGGPKNIQYF.